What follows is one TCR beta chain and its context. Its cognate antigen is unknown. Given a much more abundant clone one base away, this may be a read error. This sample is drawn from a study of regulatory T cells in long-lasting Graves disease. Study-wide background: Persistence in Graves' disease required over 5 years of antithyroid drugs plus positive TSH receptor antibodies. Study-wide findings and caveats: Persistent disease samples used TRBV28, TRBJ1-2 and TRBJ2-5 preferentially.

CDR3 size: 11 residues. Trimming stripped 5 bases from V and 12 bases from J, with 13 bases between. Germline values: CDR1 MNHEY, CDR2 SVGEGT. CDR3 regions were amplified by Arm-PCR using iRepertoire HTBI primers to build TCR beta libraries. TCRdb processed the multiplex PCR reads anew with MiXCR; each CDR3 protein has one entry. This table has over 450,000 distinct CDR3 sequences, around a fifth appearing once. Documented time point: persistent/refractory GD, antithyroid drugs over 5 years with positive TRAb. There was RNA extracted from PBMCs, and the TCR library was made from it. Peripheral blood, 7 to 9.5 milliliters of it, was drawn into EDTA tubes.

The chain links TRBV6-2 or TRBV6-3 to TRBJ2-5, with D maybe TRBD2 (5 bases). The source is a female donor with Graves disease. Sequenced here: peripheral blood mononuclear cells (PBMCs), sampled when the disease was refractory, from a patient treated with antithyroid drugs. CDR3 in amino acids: CASSGREPKYF. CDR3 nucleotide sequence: TGTGCCAGCAGTGGCCGGGAACCCAAGTACTTC.